A single sample gave rise to the 27 T cell receptor beta chains below, sequenced in a study of shared clonotypes between healthy human individuals. Assay used: immunoSEQ multiplex PCR; TCRdb lists only in-frame clones, some missing. Altogether fewer than 1.6 million clones are present, approximately 98.5% being singletons, with the ten largest covering approximately 0.4%. Source material: naive CD4+ T cells sorted from blood. As for subset: CD45RA+ positively selected. The origin of the receptors is a man aged 25 to 40 in good health.

V is TRBV5-4 and J is TRBJ2-1; no clear D. This CDR3 comprises 17 residues. Trimming stripped 5 bases from V and 4 bases from J, with 22 bases between. Germline lookup yields CDR1 SGHNT and CDR2 YYREEE (reference sequence). The chain's CDR3 is CASRPSGLALRYNEQFF. CDR3 nucleotides: TGTGCCAGCAGGCCCTCCGGCCTCGCTTTAAGATACAATGAGCAGTTCTTC.

This chain connects TRBV5-1 to TRBJ2-3; 8 bases are shared with TRBD2. The germline V gene encodes CDR1 SGHRS and CDR2 YFSETQ. The CDR3 length is 14 residues. The ends lost 2 bases at V and 4 bases at J; junction bases unmatched: 3. The CDR3 loop reads CASSFSGMADTQYF. CDR3 coding DNA: TGCGCCAGCAGCTTTAGCGGGATGGCAGATACGCAGTATTTT.

This clone was seen once. This sequence joins TRBV7-9 and TRBJ1-4, with 7 positions matching TRBD1. The CDR3 covers 15 residues. Per the germline V gene, CDR1 is SEHNR and CDR2 is FQNEAQ (reference sequence). J was trimmed by 8 bases and V by 5 bases; bases with no gene match: 11. CDR3: CASSATQGFEEKLFF. DNA of the CDR3: TGTGCCAGCAGCGCAACACAGGGGTTTGAGGAAAAACTGTTTTTT.

The rearrangement links TRBV6-1 to TRBJ2-7, with a tentative D call TRBD1 (6 bases). Trimming stripped 6 bases from V and 0 bases from J, with 9 bases between. The CDR3 has 13 amino acids. CDR1 and CDR2 (germline): MNHNS, SASEGT. CDR3 DNA: TGTGCCAGCAGAGTGGACAGCTCCTACGAGCAGTACTTC. Its translation is CASRVDSSYEQYF.

The chain links TRBV9 to TRBJ2-5; D could derive from TRBD1 or TRBD2 (5 bases each). Germline CDR1 and CDR2: SGDLS and YYNGEE. V was pared by 6 bases and J by 1 base, with 10 bases between. The CDR3 has 13 amino acids. The CDR3, as DNA: TGTGCCAGCAACTCGGGGCCCCAAGAGACCCAGTACTTC. This sequence encodes CASNSGPQETQYF.

This chain uses TRBV15 with TRBJ2-7; the match to TRBD2 covers 10 bases. The germline V gene has CDR1 LNHNV and CDR2 YYDKDF (reference sequence). Germline trimming cut 6 bases from V and 3 bases from J; bases unmatched to any gene: 5. The CDR3 contains 14 residues. CDR3 nucleotide sequence: TGTGCCACCAGGCTAGCGGGAGAAGGCTACGAGCAGTACTTC. Amino acids: CATRLAGEGYEQYF.

In this sample, this clone turned up once. The chain is built from TRBV7-9 and TRBJ2-1, with D perhaps TRBD2 (5 bases). Germline V lookup: CDR1 SEHNR, CDR2 FQNEAQ (reference sequence). Trimming took 4 bases from V and 5 from J, leaving 15 bases between them. CDR3 length: 15 amino acids. CDR3 protein: CASSSTRLNNNEQFF. CDR3 coding DNA: TGTGCCAGCAGCTCAACTAGACTAAACAACAATGAGCAGTTCTTC.

The genes are TRBV6-1 and TRBJ2-3; 7 bases agree with TRBD1. With 10 bases clipped from V and 3 bases from J, the junction kept 13 bases outside the gene matches. The CDR3 runs to 15 residues. Germline V gene lookup returns CDR1 MNHNS and CDR2 SASEGT. CDR3 sequence (DNA): TGTGCCACCGGAATAGGACAGGCAAAAACAGATACGCAGTATTTT. It yields the protein CATGIGQAKTDTQYF.

Concerning this clone itself: This sample includes further DNA sequences coding for the same CDR3. This sequence joins TRBV7-8 and TRBJ1-3; D unclear. The CDR3 is made up of 12 amino acids. Germline-derived CDR1 and CDR2 are SGHVS and FQNEAQ. The V end was cut by 1 base, the J end by 4 bases, with 2 bases between. CDR3 nucleotide sequence: TGTGCCAGCAGCTTAGGGGGAAACACCATATATTTT. Residues: CASSLGGNTIYF.

The chain combines TRBV18 with TRBJ2-5; D gene uncertain. V was trimmed by 7 bases and J by 1 base, leaving 10 bases between them. The CDR3 is 13 amino acids. Germline V gene data show CDR1 as KGHSH and CDR2 as LQKENI. CDR3 DNA: TGTGCCAGCTTTGGCAGGCGCCAAGAGACCCAGTACTTC. This translates into CASFGRRQETQYF.

This chain links TRBV7-3 with TRBJ2-5; the D gene is possibly TRBD2 (6 bases). Trimming shortened V by 4 bases and J by 0 bases, and 12 bases separated the two germline ends. This CDR3 has 15 amino acids. Germline V gene lookup returns CDR1 SGHTA and CDR2 FQGTGA. The chain's CDR3 is CASSSLLAYQETQYF. The CDR3 DNA is TGTGCCAGCAGCTCACTACTAGCCTACCAAGAGACCCAGTACTTC.

The rearrangement links TRBV5-5 to TRBJ1-2, with TRBD1 matching 9 bases. The germline gives CDR1 SGHKS, CDR2 YYEKEE (reference sequence). The CDR3 sequence is 14 residues long. Germline trimming cut 1 base from V and 7 bases from J; bases unmatched to any gene: 5. The CDR3 loop is CASSLLDRGIGYTF. DNA for the CDR3: TGTGCCAGCAGCTTGTTAGACAGGGGGATTGGCTACACCTTC.

This rearrangement joins TRBV2 to TRBJ2-2; D is uncertain. Germline CDR1 SNHLY, CDR2 FYNNEI. This CDR3 is 14 amino acids long. The V gene lost 3 bases and the J gene lost 12 bases, with 17 bases spanning the gap. CDR3 sequence (DNA): TGTGCCAGCAGTGATGAAAGCGCCCGAGTTCAGCTGTTTTTT. Amino acid sequence: CASSDESARVQLFF.

The chain is built from TRBV12-5 and TRBJ2-1, with D possibly TRBD1 on 5 matching bases. This CDR3 comprises 15 residues. The ends were cut back, 2 bases at V and 8 bases at J, with 16 bases in the middle. Germline assignment: CDR1 LGHNT and CDR2 FRNRAP. CDR3 in DNA: TGTGCTAGTGGTTTGTTCCCAGGGTATGTCGATGAGCAGTTCTTC. Translation gives CASGLFPGYVDEQFF.

This clone appeared once. The chain has TRBV7-2 and TRBJ2-1; 8 nucleotides match TRBD1. CDR3 length equals 18 residues. Germline CDR1 and CDR2: SGHTA and FQGNSA. V was clipped by 1 base and J by 5 bases; unmatched bases: 13. CDR3 sequence reads: CASSLVFRTGWGHNEQFF. As DNA, the CDR3 is TGTGCCAGCAGCTTAGTTTTCCGGACAGGGTGGGGTCACAATGAGCAGTTCTTC.

The chain joins TRBV18 to TRBJ2-1, with 14 bases that match TRBD2. Germline CDR1 is KGHSH and CDR2 is LQKENI. After removal of 0 bases from V and 9 bases from J, the junction contained 4 bases not matched to a gene. CDR3 length: 16 residues. The chain's CDR3 is CASSPPGLAGDTEQFF. In nucleotides, the CDR3 is TGTGCCAGCTCACCACCGGGACTAGCGGGAGATACTGAGCAGTTCTTC.

This sequence joins TRBV7-9 and TRBJ2-1; D is perhaps TRBD1 (6 bases). Germline loops: CDR1 SEHNR, CDR2 FQNEAQ (reference sequence). The CDR3 has 17 amino acids. V was shortened by 11 bases and J by 0 bases, with 23 bases between the two germline ends. CDR3 coding DNA: TGTGCCGCCCTGGCGGGCAGGGACAAAGGCTCCTACAATGAGCAGTTCTTC. Encoded protein: CAALAGRDKGSYNEQFF.

The V gene is TRBV7-2, the J gene TRBJ2-7; the D is unclear. Trimming removed 2 bases from V and 1 base from J, with 9 bases in between. Germline CDR1 and CDR2: SGHTA and FQGNSA. The CDR3 is 14 amino acids. The CDR3 DNA reads as TGTGCCAGCAGCTTAAAGGGTACGTCCTACGAGCAGTACTTC. Its protein is CASSLKGTSYEQYF.

The chain employs TRBV5-4 and TRBJ2-5; TRBD1 matches at 11 bases. Germline V gene data show CDR1 as SGHNT and CDR2 as YYREEE (reference sequence). The CDR3 length is 15 residues. V shed 0 bases and J 4 bases; nucleotides not matched to a gene: 2. In DNA form, the CDR3 reads TGTGCCAGCAGCTTGGGGGACAGGGGGTCAGAGACCCAGTACTTC. It translates to CASSLGDRGSETQYF. Full variable domain (missing parts from reference TRBV5-4 and TRBJ2-5): ETGVTQSPTHLIKTRGQQVTLRCSSQSGHNTVSWYQQALGQGPQFIFQYYREEENGRGNFPPRFSGLQFPNYSSELNVNALELDDSALYLCASSLGDRGSETQYFGPGTRLLVL.

The V and J genes are TRBV18 and TRBJ1-4; D not certain. Germline V gene lookup returns CDR1 KGHSH and CDR2 LQKENI. V was clipped by 3 bases and J by 4 bases, with 18 bases between them. This CDR3 is 17 amino acids long. This CDR3 reads CASSPATLGIINEKLFF. The DNA for the CDR3 is TGTGCCAGCTCACCGGCAACCTTAGGGATCATTAATGAAAAACTGTTTTTT.

The V gene is TRBV28, the J gene TRBJ2-7; a weak D match, TRBD1 (6 bases). The V gene's germline CDR1 is MDHEN and CDR2 SYDVKM. Trimming removed 6 bases from V and 4 bases from J, with 19 bases in between. CDR3 length equals 15 residues. Here the CDR3 DNA reads TGTGCCAGCAGCTTCTCTACACGGGACAAATACGAGCAGTACTTC. Translation gives CASSFSTRDKYEQYF.

The V gene is TRBV6-1, the J gene TRBJ2-3; 7 bases map to TRBD1. V shed 4 bases and J 1 base; nucleotides not matched to a gene: 11. Germline loops: CDR1 MNHNS, CDR2 SASEGT. This CDR3 spans 17 amino acids. CDR3 region: CASSALGTAYGTDTQYF. The CDR3 DNA reads as TGTGCCAGCAGTGCCTTGGGGACAGCCTACGGCACAGATACGCAGTATTTT.

This rearrangement joins TRBV5-6 to TRBJ2-7; 7 bases are a match to TRBD2. There are 14 residues in the CDR3. Germline V gene data show CDR1 as SGHDT and CDR2 as YYEEEE. J lost 3 bases, V lost 1 base, and 4 bases had no gene match. CDR3 sequence: CASSLYWDYYEQYF. For the CDR3, the DNA is TGTGCCAGCAGCTTGTATTGGGACTACTACGAGCAGTACTTC. The whole variable domain, filled in from reference TRBV5-6 and TRBJ2-7, reads DAGVTQSPTHLIKTRGQQVTLRCSPKSGHDTVSWYQQALGQGPQFIFQYYEEEERQRGNFPDRFSGHQFPNYSSELNVNALLLGDSALYLCASSLYWDYYEQYFGPGTRLTVT.

The chain links TRBV6-6 to TRBJ1-1, with D tentatively TRBD1 (5 bases). V lost 2 bases and J 4 bases, leaving 11 bases between the germline ends. The CDR3 runs to 14 residues. Germline assignment: CDR1 MNHNY and CDR2 SVGAGI (reference sequence). The CDR3 DNA reads TGTGCCAGCAGTTACCCCCGACAGTTCACTGAAGCTTTCTTT. It specifies CASSYPRQFTEAFF.

The chain joins TRBV11-2 to TRBJ2-5, with D hard to call. Deletions cut 7 bases from V and 5 bases from J, with 17 bases between. The CDR3 has 14 amino acids. Germline V gives CDR1 SGHAT, CDR2 FQNNGV. The CDR3 sequence is CASTGPRVGETQYF. As DNA, the CDR3 is TGTGCCAGCACCGGGCCCCGGGTGGGGGAGACCCAGTACTTC.

Note on this clone: At one of its ends the junction is not consistent with the germline gene, which may arise from a read error. CDR3 protein: CASSLALVADTQYF. CDR3 coding DNA: TGTGCCAGCAGCCTAGCCTTAGTGGCAGATACGCAGTATTTT. The chain joins TRBV11-1 to TRBJ2-3; possible D gene TRBD2, 5 bases. Germline CDR1 reads SGHAT; CDR2 reads FQDESV (reference sequence). This CDR3 comprises 14 residues.

The chain employs TRBV9 and TRBJ2-2; 8 bases agree with TRBD2. The CDR3 loop spans 16 amino acids. Germline V CDR1 and CDR2: SGDLS, YYNGEE. After removal of 5 bases from V and 1 base from J, the junction contained 7 bases not matched to a gene. CDR3 loop: CASSGTGTRNTGELFF. The CDR3, as DNA: TGTGCCAGCAGTGGAACCGGGACTAGGAACACCGGGGAGCTGTTTTTT.